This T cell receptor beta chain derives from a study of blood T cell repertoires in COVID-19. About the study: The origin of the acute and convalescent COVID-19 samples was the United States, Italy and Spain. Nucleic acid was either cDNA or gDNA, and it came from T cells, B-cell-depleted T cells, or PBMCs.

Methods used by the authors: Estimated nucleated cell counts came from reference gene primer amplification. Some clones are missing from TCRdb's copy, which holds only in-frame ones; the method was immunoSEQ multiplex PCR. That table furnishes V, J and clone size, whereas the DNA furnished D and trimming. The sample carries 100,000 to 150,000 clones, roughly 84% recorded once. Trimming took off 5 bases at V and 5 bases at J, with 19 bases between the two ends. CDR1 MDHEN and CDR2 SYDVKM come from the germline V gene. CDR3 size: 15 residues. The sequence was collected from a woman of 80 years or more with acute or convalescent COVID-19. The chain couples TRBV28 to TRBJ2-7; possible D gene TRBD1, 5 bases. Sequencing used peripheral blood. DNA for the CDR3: TGTGCCAGCAGTCCATCCCAGGGCGGTTCCCACGAGCAGTACTTC. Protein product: CASSPSQGGSHEQYF.